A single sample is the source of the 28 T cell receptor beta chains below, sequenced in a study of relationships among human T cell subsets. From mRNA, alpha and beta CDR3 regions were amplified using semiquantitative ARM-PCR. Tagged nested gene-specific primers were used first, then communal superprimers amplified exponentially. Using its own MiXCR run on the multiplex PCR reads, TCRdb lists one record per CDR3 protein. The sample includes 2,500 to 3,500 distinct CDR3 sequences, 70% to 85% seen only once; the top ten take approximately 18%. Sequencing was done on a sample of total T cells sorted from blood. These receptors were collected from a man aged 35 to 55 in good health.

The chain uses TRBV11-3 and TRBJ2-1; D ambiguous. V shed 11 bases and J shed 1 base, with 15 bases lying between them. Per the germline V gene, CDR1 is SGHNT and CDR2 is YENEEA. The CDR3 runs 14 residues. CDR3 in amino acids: CAQREAASYNEQFF. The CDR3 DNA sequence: TGTGCCCAGCGCGAGGCAGCGTCCTACAATGAGCAGTTCTTC.

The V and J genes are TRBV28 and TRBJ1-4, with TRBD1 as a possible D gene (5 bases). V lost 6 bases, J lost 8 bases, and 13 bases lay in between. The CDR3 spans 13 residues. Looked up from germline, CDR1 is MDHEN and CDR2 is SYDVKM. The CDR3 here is CASRGDVGEKLFF. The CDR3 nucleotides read TGTGCCAGCAGGGGGGACGTGGGGGAAAAACTGTTTTTT. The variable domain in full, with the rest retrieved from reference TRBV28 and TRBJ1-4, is DVKVTQSSRYLVKRTGEKVFLECVQDMDHENMFWYRQDPGLGLRLIYFSYDVKMKEKGDIPEGYSVSREKKERFSLILESASTNQTSMYLCASRGDVGEKLFFGSGTQLSVL.

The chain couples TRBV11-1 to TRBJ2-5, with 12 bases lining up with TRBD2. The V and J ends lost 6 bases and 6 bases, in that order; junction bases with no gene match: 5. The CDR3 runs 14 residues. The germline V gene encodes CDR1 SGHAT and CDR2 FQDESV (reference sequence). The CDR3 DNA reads TGTGCCAGCAGTTCCGGACTAGCGGGGAAGACCCAGTACTTC. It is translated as CASSSGLAGKTQYF.

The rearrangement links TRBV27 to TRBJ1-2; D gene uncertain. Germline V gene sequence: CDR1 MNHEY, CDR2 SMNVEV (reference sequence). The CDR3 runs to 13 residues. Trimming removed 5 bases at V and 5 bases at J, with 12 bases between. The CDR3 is CASSPRTGYGYTF. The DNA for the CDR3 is TGTGCCAGCAGTCCAAGAACGGGATATGGCTACACCTTC.

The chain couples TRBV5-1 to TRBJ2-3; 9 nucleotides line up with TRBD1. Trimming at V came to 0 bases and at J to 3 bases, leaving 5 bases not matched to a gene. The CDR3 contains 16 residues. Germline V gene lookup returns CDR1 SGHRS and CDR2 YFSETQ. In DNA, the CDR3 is TGCGCCAGCAGCTTGGTGGGACAGGGTTCGACAGATACGCAGTATTTT. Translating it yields CASSLVGQGSTDTQYF.

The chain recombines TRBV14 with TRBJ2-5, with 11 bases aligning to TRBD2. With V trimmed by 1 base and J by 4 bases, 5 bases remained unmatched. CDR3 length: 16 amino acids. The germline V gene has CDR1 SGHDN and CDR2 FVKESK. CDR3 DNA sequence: TGTGCCAGCAGCCAAGGAGTGCTAGCGGGAGGAGAGACCCAGTACTTC. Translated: CASSQGVLAGGETQYF. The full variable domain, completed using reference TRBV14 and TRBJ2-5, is EAGVTQFPSHSVIEKGQTVTLRCDPISGHDNLYWYRRVMGKEIKFLLHFVKESKQDESGMPNNRFLAERTGGTYSTLKVQPAELEDSGVYFCASSQGVLAGGETQYFGPGTRLLVL.

CDR3 sequence reads: CASSQLAGGEAFF. The CDR3 nucleotides read TGTGCCAGCAGCCAACTGGCAGGGGGGGAAGCTTTCTTT. V usage is TRBV3-1 and J usage is TRBJ1-1; 7 bases align to TRBD1. The CDR3 length is 13 residues. Trimming cost V 2 bases and J 8 bases; bases outside gene matches: 5. CDR1 and CDR2 (germline): LGHDT, YNNKEL (reference sequence). The full variable domain, rest sourced from reference TRBV3-1 and TRBJ1-1, is DTAVSQTPKYLVTQMGNDKSIKCEQNLGHDTMYWYKQDSKKFLKIMFSYNNKELIINETVPNRFSPKSPDKAHLNLHINSLELGDSAVYFCASSQLAGGEAFFGQGTRLTVV.

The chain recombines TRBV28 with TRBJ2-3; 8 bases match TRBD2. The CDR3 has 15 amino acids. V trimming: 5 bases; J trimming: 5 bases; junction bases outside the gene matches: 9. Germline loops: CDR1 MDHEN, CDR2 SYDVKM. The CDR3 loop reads CASSESGSFRDTQYF. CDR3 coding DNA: TGTGCCAGCAGTGAGAGCGGGAGTTTTCGAGATACGCAGTATTTT.

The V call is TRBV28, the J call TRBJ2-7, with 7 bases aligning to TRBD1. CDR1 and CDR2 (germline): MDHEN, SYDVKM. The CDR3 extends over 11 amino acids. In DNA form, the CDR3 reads TGTGGCTCGACAGGGTTCAACGAGCAGTACTTC. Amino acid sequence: CGSTGFNEQYF.

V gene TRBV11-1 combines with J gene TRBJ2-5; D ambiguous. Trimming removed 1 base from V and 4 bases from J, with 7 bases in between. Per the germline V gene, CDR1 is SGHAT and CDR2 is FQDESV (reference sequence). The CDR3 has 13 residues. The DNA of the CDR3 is TGTGCCAGCAGCTTAGATGTCCGAGAGACCCAGTACTTC. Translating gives CASSLDVRETQYF. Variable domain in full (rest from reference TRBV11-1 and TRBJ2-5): EAEVAQSPRYKITEKSQAVAFWCDPISGHATLYWYRQILGQGPELLVQFQDESVVDDSQLPKDRFSAERLKGVDSTLKIQPAELGDSAMYLCASSLDVRETQYFGPGTRLLVL.

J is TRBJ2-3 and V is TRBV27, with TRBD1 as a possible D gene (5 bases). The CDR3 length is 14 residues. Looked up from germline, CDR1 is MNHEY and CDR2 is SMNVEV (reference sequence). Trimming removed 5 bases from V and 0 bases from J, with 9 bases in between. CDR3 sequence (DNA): TGTGCCAGCAGTCTCCGACAGAGCACAGATACGCAGTATTTT. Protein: CASSLRQSTDTQYF.

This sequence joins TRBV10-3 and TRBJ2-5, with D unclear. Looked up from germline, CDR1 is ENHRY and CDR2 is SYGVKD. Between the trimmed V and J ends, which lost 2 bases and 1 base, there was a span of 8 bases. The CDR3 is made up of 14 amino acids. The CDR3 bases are TGTGCCATCAGTGAGCTTATCGCCCAAGAGACCCAGTACTTC. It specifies CAISELIAQETQYF.

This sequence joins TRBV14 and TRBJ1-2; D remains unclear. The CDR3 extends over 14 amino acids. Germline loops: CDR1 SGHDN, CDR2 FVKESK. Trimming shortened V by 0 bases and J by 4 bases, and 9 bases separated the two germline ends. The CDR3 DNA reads TGTGCCAGCAGCCAAGATATCGGAGGCTATGGCTACACCTTC. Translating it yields CASSQDIGGYGYTF.

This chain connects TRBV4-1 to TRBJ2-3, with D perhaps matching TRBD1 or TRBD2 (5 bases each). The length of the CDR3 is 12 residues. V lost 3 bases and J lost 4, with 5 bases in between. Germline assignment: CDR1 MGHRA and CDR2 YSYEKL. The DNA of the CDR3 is TGCGCCAGCAGCCAGGGGGCAGATACGCAGTATTTT. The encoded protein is CASSQGADTQYF.

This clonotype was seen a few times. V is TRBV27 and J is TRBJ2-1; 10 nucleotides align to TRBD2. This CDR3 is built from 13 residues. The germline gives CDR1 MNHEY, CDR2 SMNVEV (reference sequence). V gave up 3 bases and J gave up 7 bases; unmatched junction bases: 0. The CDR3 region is CASSLGLANEQFF. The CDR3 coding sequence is TGTGCCAGCAGTTTGGGACTAGCGAATGAGCAGTTCTTC.

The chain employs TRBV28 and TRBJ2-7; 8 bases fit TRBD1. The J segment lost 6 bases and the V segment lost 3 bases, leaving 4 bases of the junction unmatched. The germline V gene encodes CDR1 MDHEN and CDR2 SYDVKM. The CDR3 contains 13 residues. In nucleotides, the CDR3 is TGTGCCAGCAGTTTGCTACAGGGGGTCGAGCAGTACTTC. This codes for CASSLLQGVEQYF. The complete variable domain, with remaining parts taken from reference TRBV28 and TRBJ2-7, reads DVKVTQSSRYLVKRTGEKVFLECVQDMDHENMFWYRQDPGLGLRLIYFSYDVKMKEKGDIPEGYSVSREKKERFSLILESASTNQTSMYLCASSLLQGVEQYFGPGTRLTVT.

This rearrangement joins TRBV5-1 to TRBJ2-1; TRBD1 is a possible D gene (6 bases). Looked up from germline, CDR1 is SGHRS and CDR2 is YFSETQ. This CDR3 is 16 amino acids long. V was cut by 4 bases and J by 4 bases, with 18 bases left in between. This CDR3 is CASSRDDRFPYNEQFF. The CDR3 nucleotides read TGCGCCAGCAGCCGCGACGACAGGTTCCCTTACAATGAGCAGTTCTTC.

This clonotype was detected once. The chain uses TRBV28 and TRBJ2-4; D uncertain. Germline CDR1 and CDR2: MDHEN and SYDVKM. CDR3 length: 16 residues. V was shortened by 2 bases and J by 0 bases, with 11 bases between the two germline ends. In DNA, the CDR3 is TGTGCCAGCAGTTTAGGCCTCGGCAGAGCCAAAAACATTCAGTACTTC. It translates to CASSLGLGRAKNIQYF.

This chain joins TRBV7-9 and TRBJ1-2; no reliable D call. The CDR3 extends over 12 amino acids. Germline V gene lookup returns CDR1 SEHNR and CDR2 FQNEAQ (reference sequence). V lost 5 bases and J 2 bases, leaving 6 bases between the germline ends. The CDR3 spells CASSADNYGYTF. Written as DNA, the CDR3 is TGTGCCAGCAGCGCCGACAACTATGGCTACACCTTC.

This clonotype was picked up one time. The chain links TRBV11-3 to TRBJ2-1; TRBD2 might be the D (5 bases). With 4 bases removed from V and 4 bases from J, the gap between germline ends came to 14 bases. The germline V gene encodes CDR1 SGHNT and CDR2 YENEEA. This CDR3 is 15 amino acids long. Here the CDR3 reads CASSSRGSQYNEQFF. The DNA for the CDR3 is TGTGCCAGCAGCTCTCGCGGGTCCCAATACAATGAGCAGTTCTTC.

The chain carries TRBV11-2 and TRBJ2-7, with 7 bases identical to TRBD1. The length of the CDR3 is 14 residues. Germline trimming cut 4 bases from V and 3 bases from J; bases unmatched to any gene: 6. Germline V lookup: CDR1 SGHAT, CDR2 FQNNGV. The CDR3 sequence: CASSSLRGRYEQYF. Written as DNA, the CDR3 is TGTGCCAGCAGCTCCCTAAGGGGGCGCTACGAGCAGTACTTC.

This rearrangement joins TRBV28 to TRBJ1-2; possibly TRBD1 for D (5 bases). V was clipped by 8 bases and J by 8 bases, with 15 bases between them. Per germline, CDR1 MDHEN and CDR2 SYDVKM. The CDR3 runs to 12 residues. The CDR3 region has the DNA TGTGCCAGCGCCCTAAGGGGCCGCGGCTACACCTTC. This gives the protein CASALRGRGYTF.

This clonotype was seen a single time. The CDR3 region is CASSSSRTSNEQYF. CDR3 bases: TGTGCCAGCAGCTCCTCCCGAACTAGCAACGAGCAGTACTTC. The J gene is TRBJ2-7, the V gene TRBV11-1; the D gene is possibly TRBD2 (6 bases). This CDR3 region has 14 residues. V dropped 4 bases and J dropped 5 bases, with 15 bases sitting between them. Germline V gene data show CDR1 as SGHAT and CDR2 as FQDESV (reference sequence).

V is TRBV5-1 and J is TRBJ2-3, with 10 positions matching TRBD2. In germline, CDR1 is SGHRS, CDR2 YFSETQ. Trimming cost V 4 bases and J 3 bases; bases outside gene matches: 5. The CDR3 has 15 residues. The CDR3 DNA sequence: TGCGCCAGCAGCCCTAGCGGGAGTTTGACAGATACGCAGTATTTT. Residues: CASSPSGSLTDTQYF.

The CDR3 spells CASSLVGGSTDTQYF. In DNA form, the CDR3 reads TGTGCCAGCAGCTTAGTGGGGGGGAGCACAGATACGCAGTATTTT. V usage is TRBV11-2 and J usage is TRBJ2-3, with 7 bases matching TRBD2. Germline assignment: CDR1 SGHAT and CDR2 FQNNGV. The V segment lost 1 base and the J segment 0 bases; nucleotides outside the gene matches: 1. The CDR3 covers 15 residues. The full variable domain, with the rest looked up from reference TRBV11-2 and TRBJ2-3, is EAGVAQSPRYKIIEKRQSVAFWCNPISGHATLYWYQQILGQGPKLLIQFQNNGVVDDSQLPKDRFSAERLKGVDSTLKIQPAKLEDSAVYLCASSLVGGSTDTQYFGPGTRLTVL.

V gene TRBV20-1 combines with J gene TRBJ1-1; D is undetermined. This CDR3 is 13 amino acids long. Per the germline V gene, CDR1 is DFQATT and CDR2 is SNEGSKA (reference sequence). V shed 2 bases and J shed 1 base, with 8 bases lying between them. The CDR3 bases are TGCAGTGCTAGACAAACGGGGAACACTGAAGCTTTCTTT. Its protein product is CSARQTGNTEAFF.

This CDR3 reads CASREQGDEETQYF. The CDR3 nucleotides are TGTGCCAGCAGAGAGCAGGGAGACGAAGAGACCCAGTACTTC. V usage is TRBV12-3 or TRBV12-4 and J usage is TRBJ2-5, with D possibly called TRBD1 or TRBD2 (5 bases each). V was shortened by 6 bases and J by 3 bases, with 14 bases between the two germline ends. CDR3 length: 14 amino acids.

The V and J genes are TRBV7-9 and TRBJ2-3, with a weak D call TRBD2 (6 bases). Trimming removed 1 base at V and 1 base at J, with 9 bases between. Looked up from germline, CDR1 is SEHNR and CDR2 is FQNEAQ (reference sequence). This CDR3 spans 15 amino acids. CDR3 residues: CASSLDGSGTDTQYF. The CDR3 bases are TGTGCCAGCAGCTTAGACGGGAGTGGCACAGATACGCAGTATTTT.